This T cell receptor beta chain was identified during a study of cytomegalovirus exposure and HLA in healthy donors. The length of the CDR3 is 20 residues. After removal of 5 bases from V and 1 base from J, the junction contained 16 bases not matched to a gene. Germline CDR1 and CDR2: MDHEN and SYDVKM. Primers: 60 Vbeta forward and 13 Jbeta reverse. Original processing methods: An analysis that came later counted some 81 million unique TCR beta chains, roughly 11 million shared. TCRdb keeps only in-frame clones here, not all; method: immunoSEQ multiplex PCR. V and J calls and clone size are copied from that table; D and trimming were computed from the DNA. The table records approximately 290,000 clones, roughly 80% of them present only once.

The chain has TRBV28 and TRBJ2-3; 12 bases align to TRBD2. This sequence was found in a girl aged 2-10 years in good health and CMV-seronegative. Sample: PBMCs. The CDR3 DNA reads as TGTGCCAGCAGTCCCAGGAGAACTAGCGGGAGGAGTACGCGCACAGATACGCAGTATTTT. It specifies CASSPRRTSGRSTRTDTQYF.